This note documents a single T cell receptor beta chain sequence. The CDR3 extends over 15 amino acids. Between the trimmed V and J ends, which lost 1 base and 4 bases, there was a span of 14 bases. CDR1 and CDR2 (germline): LGHNA, YSLEER. These data come from a study of blood T cell repertoires in COVID-19. Profiled with immunoSEQ multiplex PCR; TCRdb holds only in-frame clones, not every one. The data hold about 46,000 clones, with approximately 86% observed a single time. This sequence originates from a woman between 50 and 59 years old who had recovered from COVID-19. The specimen was PBMCs or T cells enriched from blood (not recorded which). The V call is TRBV4-3, the J call TRBJ2-7, with D perhaps matching TRBD1 (6 bases). The CDR3 nucleotides read TGCGCCAGCAGCCAAGTAGAGACAGGAGCTTACGAGCAGTACTTC. It yields the protein CASSQVETGAYEQYF.